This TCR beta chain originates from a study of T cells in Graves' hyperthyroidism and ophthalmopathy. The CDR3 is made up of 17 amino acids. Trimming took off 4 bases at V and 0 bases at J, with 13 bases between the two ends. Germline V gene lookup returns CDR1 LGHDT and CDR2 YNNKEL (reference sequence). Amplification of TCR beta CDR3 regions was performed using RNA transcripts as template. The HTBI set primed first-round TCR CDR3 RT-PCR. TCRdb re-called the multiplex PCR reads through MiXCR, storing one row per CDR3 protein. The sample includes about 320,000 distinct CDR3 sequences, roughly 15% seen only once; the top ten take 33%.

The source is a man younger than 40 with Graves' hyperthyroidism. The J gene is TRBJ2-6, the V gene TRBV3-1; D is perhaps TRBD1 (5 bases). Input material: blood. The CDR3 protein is CASSLWGSNSGANVLTF. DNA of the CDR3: TGTGCCAGCAGCCTCTGGGGCTCGAACTCTGGGGCCAACGTCCTGACTTTC. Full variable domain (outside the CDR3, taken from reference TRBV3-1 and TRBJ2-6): DTAVSQTPKYLVTQMGNDKSIKCEQNLGHDTMYWYKQDSKKFLKIMFSYNNKELIINETVPNRFSPKSPDKAHLNLHINSLELGDSAVYFCASSLWGSNSGANVLTFGAGSRLTVL.